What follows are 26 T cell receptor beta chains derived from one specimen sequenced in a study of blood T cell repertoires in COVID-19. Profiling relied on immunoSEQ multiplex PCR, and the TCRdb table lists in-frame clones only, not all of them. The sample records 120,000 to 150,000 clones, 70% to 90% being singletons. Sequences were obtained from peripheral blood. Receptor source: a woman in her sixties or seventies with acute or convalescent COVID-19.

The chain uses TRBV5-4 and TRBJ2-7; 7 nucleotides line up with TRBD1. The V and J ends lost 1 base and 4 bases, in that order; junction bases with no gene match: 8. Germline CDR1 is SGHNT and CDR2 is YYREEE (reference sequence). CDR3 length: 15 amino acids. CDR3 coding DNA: TGTGCCAGCAGCTTGATCGGGACAGTCCTTTACGAGCAGTACTTC. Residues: CASSLIGTVLYEQYF.

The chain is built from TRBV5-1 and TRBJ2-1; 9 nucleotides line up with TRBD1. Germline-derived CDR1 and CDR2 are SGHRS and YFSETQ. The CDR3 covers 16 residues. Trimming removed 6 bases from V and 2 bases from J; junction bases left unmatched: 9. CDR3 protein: CASNPSGTGTYNEQFF. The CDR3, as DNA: TGCGCCAGCAACCCATCCGGGACAGGGACCTACAATGAGCAGTTCTTC.

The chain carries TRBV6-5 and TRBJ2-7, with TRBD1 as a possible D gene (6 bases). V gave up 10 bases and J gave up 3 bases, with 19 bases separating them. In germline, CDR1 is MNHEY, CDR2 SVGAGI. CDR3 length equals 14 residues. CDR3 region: CATSPGTPIYEQYF. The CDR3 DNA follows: TGTGCCACCTCCCCGGGGACACCTATCTACGAGCAGTACTTC.

CDR3 region: CASSRPGQVWQYF. The CDR3 bases are TGTGCCAGCAGTCGACCTGGACAGGTTTGGCAGTACTTC. The rearrangement uses TRBV28 and TRBJ2-7, with 7 bases that match TRBD1. CDR3 length equals 13 residues. V trimming: 5 bases; J trimming: 9 bases; junction bases outside the gene matches: 10. Germline values: CDR1 MDHEN, CDR2 SYDVKM.

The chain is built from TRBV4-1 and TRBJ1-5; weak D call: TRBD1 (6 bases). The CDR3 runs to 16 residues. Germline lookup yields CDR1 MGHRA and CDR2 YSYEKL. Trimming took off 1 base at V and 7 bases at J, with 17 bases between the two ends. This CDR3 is CASSQGLQGKNQPQHF. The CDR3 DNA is TGCGCCAGCAGCCAAGGCCTTCAGGGGAAGAACCAGCCCCAGCATTTT.

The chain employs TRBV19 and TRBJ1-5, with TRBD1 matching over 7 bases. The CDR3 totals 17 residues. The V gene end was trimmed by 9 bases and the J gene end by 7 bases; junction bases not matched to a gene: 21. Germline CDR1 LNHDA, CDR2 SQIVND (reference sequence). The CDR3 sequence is CASRQFTLTGPRQPQHF. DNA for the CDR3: TGTGCCAGCCGTCAATTCACCTTGACAGGGCCTAGGCAGCCCCAGCATTTT. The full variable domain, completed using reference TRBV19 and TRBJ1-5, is DGGITQSPKYLFRKEGQNVTLSCEQNLNHDAMYWYRQDPGQGLRLIYYSQIVNDFQKGDIAEGYSVSREKKESFPLTVTSAQKNPTAFYLCASRQFTLTGPRQPQHFGDGTRLSIL.

The CDR3, as DNA: TGTGCCAGCAGTCCCTGGACAGGGGGGACCTTCTATGGCTACACCTTC. This gives the protein CASSPWTGGTFYGYTF. The chain combines TRBV28 with TRBJ1-2, with 10 bases lining up with TRBD1. CDR3 size: 16 residues. The ends lost 5 bases at V and 4 bases at J; junction bases unmatched: 10. The germline gives CDR1 MDHEN, CDR2 SYDVKM.

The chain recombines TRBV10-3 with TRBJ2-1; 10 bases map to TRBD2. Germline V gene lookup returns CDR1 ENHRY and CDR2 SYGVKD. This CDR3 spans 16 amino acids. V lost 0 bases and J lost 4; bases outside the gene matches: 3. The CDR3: CAISESERGGYNEQFF. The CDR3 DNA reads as TGTGCCATCAGTGAGTCGGAGCGGGGGGGGTACAATGAGCAGTTCTTC.

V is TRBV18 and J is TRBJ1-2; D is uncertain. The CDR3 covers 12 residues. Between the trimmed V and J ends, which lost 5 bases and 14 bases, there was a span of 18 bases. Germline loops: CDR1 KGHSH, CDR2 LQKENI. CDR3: CASSDRFIGWTF. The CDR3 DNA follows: TGTGCCAGCTCAGACCGATTCATCGGGTGGACCTTC.

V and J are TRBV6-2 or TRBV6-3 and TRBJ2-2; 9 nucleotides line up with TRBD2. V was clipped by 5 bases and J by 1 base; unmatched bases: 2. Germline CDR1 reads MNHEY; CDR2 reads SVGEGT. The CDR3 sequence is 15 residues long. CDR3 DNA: TGTGCCAGCAGTAATAGCGGGGGGAACACCGGGGAGCTGTTTTTT. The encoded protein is CASSNSGGNTGELFF.

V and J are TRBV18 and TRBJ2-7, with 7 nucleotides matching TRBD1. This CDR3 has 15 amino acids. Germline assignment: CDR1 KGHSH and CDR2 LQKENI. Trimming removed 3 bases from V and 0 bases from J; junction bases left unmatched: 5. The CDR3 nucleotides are TGTGCCAGCTCACCCACAGGGGATCCCTCCTACGAGCAGTACTTC. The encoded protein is CASSPTGDPSYEQYF.

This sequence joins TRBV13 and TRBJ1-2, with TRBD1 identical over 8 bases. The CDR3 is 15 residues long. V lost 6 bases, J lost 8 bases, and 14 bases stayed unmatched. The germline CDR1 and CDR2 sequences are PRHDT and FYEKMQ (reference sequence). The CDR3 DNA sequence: TGTGCCAGCAGTCGACCCCGGGCAGGGGGCTACGGCTACACCTTC. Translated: CASSRPRAGGYGYTF.

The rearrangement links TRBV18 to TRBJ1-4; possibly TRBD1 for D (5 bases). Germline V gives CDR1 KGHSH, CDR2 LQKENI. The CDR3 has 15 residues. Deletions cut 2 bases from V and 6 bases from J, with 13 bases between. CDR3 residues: CASSPFSGRDEKLFF. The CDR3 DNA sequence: TGTGCCAGCTCACCATTTTCAGGGAGGGATGAAAAACTGTTTTTT.

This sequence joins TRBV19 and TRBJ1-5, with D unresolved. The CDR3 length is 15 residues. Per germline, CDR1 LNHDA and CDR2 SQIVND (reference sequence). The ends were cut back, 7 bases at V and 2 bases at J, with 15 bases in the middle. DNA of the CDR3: TGTGCCAGTAAGGCTCCTTCTGCGGGCAATCAGCCCCAGCATTTT. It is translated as CASKAPSAGNQPQHF.

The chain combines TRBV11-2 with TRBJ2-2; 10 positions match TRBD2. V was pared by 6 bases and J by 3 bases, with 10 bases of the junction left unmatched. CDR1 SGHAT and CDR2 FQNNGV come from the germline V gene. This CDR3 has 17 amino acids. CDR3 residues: CASSLFSGGLHTGELFF. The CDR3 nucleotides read TGTGCCAGCAGTTTATTTAGCGGGGGGTTACACACCGGGGAGCTGTTTTTT.

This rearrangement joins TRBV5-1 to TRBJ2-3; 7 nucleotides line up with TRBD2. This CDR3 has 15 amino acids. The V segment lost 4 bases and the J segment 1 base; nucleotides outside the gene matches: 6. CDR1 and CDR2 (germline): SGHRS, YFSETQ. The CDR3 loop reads CASSGRGVGTDTQYF. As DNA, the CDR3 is TGCGCCAGCAGCGGACGGGGGGTAGGCACAGATACGCAGTATTTT.

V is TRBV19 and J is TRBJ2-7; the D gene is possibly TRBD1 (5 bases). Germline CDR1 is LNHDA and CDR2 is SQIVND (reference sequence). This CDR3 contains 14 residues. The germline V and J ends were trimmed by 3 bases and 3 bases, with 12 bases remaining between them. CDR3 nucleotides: TGTGCCAGTAGTATCCAGACAGAAAGCTACGAGCAGTACTTC. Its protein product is CASSIQTESYEQYF.

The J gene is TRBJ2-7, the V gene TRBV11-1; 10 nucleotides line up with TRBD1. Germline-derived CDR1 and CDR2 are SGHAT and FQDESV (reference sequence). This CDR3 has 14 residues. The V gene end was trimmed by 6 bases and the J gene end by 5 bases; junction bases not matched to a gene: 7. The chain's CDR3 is CASRHPGQGNEQYF. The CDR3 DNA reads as TGTGCCAGCAGGCACCCGGGACAGGGGAACGAGCAGTACTTC.

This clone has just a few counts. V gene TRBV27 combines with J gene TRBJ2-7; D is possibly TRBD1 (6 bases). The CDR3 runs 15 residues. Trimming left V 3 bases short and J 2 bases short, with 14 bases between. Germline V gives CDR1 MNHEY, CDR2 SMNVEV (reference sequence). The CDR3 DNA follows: TGTGCCAGCAGTTTTGGAGTACAGGGAACCTACGAGCAGTACTTC. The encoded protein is CASSFGVQGTYEQYF.

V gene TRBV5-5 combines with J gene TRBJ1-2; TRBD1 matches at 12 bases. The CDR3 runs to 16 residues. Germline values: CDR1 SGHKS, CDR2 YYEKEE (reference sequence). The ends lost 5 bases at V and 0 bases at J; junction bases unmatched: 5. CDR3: CASSPGTGGSNYGYTF. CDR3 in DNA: TGTGCCAGCAGTCCCGGGACAGGGGGCTCTAACTATGGCTACACCTTC.

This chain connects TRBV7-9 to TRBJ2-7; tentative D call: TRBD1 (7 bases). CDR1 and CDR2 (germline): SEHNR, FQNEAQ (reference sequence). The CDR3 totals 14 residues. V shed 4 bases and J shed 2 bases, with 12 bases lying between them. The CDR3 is CASSYQGGAYEQYF. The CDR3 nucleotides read TGTGCCAGCAGCTACCAGGGGGGCGCCTACGAGCAGTACTTC.

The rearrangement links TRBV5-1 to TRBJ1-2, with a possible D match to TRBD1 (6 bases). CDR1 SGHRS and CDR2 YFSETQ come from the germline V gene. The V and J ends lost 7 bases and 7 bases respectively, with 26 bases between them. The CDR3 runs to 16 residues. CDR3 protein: CASVVRGAGLSGGYTF. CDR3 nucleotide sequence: TGCGCCAGCGTCGTCCGGGGGGCTGGGTTGAGCGGTGGCTACACCTTC.

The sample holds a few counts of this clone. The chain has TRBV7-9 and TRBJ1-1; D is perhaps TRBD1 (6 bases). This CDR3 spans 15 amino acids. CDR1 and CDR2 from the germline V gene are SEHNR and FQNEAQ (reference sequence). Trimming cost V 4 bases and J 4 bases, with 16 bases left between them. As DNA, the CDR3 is TGTGCCAGCAGCTCACAGGGTCAGGTGAGCACTGAAGCTTTCTTT. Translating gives CASSSQGQVSTEAFF. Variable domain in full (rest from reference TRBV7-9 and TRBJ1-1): DTGVSQNPRHKITKRGQNVTFRCDPISEHNRLYWYRQTLGQGPEFLTYFQNEAQLEKSRLLSDRFSAERPKGSFSTLEIQRTEQGDSAMYLCASSSQGQVSTEAFFGQGTRLTVV.

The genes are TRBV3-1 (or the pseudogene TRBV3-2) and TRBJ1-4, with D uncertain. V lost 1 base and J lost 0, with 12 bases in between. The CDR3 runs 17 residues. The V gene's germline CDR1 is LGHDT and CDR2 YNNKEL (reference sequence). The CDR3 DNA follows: TGTGCCAGCAGCCAAGGGGTGGCCCTAGCAACTAATGAAAAACTGTTTTTT. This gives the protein CASSQGVALATNEKLFF.

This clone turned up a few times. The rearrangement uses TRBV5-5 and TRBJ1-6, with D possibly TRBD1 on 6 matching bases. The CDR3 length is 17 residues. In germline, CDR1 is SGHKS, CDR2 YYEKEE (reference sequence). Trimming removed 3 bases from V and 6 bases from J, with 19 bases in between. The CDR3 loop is CASSSAGRGIGNSPLHF. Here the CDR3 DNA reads TGTGCCAGCAGCTCCGCGGGCAGGGGTATAGGTAATTCACCCCTCCACTTT.

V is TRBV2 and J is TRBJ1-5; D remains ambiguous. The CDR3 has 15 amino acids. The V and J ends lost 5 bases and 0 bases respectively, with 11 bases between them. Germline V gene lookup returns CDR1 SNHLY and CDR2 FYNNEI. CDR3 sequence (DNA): TGTGCCAGCAGTTCAGTTACAAATAGCAATCAGCCCCAGCATTTT. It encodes CASSSVTNSNQPQHF. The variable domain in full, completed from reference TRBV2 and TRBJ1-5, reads EPEVTQTPSHQVTQMGQEVILRCVPISNHLYFYWYRQILGQKVEFLVSFYNNEISEKSEIFDDQFSVERPDGSNFTLKIRSTKLEDSAMYFCASSSVTNSNQPQHFGDGTRLSIL.